A single sample is the source of the 28 T cell receptor beta chains below, sequenced in a study of T cell repertoires in cytomegalovirus infection. For these receptors, no antigen is known. TCRdb analysed the reads with MiXCR anew, one entry per CDR3 protein. The table shows more than 250,000 distinct CDR3 sequences, with just under 25% occurring only once. The sample here was cultured PBMCs, taken from culture after CMV antigen stimulation. The source of these receptors is a human donor in good health (CMV status not recorded). Some clones in this sample may be carry-over from other donors' samples.

There are many counts of this clonotype. The V call is TRBV12-3 or TRBV12-4, the J call TRBJ2-5; D possibly corresponds to TRBD1 (6 bases). Trimming took off 6 bases at V and 5 bases at J, with 19 bases between the two ends. The CDR3 is 15 amino acids. This chain's CDR3 is CASSFSGQGLETQYF. The CDR3 nucleotides read TGTGCCAGCAGCTTCTCCGGGCAGGGGCTGGAGACCCAGTACTTC.

This clonotype was seen more than once but under ten times. The chain employs TRBV27 and TRBJ2-2; D is unclear. This CDR3 is built from 16 residues. CDR1 is MNHEY and CDR2 is SMNVEV in the germline V gene (reference sequence). The V and J ends lost 7 bases and 1 base respectively, with 16 bases between them. The CDR3 DNA reads as TGTGCCAGCATCCGAAGGGAAAGATTGAACACCGGGGAGCTGTTTTTT. Amino acids: CASIRRERLNTGELFF.

The J gene is TRBJ2-3, the V gene TRBV7-9, with TRBD2 identical over 11 bases. After removal of 4 bases from V and 6 bases from J, the junction contained 6 bases not matched to a gene. Germline values: CDR1 SEHNR, CDR2 FQNEAQ (reference sequence). CDR3 length: 15 amino acids. The CDR3 region is CASSSPGLAADTQYF. In DNA form, the CDR3 reads TGTGCCAGCAGCTCTCCGGGACTAGCGGCTGATACGCAGTATTTT.

There are a few counts of this clonotype. This rearrangement joins TRBV7-9 to TRBJ2-5; D ambiguous. The germline V gene has CDR1 SEHNR and CDR2 FQNEAQ (reference sequence). Trimming took off 1 base at V and 4 bases at J, with 7 bases between the two ends. The CDR3 has 13 residues. CDR3 in amino acids: CASSLGETETQYF. DNA for the CDR3: TGTGCCAGCAGCTTAGGAGAGACAGAGACCCAGTACTTC. The full variable domain, with the rest looked up from reference TRBV7-9 and TRBJ2-5, is DTGVSQNPRHKITKRGQNVTFRCDPISEHNRLYWYRQTLGQGPEFLTYFQNEAQLEKSRLLSDRFSAERPKGSFSTLEIQRTEQGDSAMYLCASSLGETETQYFGPGTRLLVL.

This clonotype was recorded many times. This chain connects TRBV7-2 to TRBJ2-5, with 10 bases identical to TRBD1. The CDR3 is 14 amino acids. V lost 5 bases, J lost 3 bases, and 3 bases stayed unmatched. Per the germline V gene, CDR1 is SGHTA and CDR2 is FQGNSA. The CDR3 loop is CASSIGTGEETQYF. CDR3 nucleotide sequence: TGTGCCAGCAGCATCGGGACAGGGGAAGAGACCCAGTACTTC.

The V gene is TRBV6-1, the J gene TRBJ2-7, with D perhaps being TRBD1 or TRBD2 (7 bases each). V was cut by 2 bases and J by 7 bases, with 21 bases left in between. Germline values: CDR1 MNHNS, CDR2 SASEGT. CDR3 length: 16 residues. The CDR3 DNA sequence: TGTGCCAGCAGTGAAAGAAGCAGGGGGGGACTCTGGGAGCAGTACTTC. As protein: CASSERSRGGLWEQYF.

This clonotype was recorded a few times. The chain has TRBV15 and TRBJ2-7; unclear D gene. The CDR3 runs 15 residues. The germline CDR1 and CDR2 sequences are LNHNV and YYDKDF (reference sequence). V was clipped by 0 bases and J by 3 bases, with 12 bases between them. The CDR3 bases are TGTGCCACCAGCAGAGAATTGGACGGCTACTACGAGCAGTACTTC. It yields the protein CATSRELDGYYEQYF.

The V call is TRBV7-2, the J call TRBJ2-1; the D gene is possibly TRBD1 (6 bases). The germline V gene encodes CDR1 SGHTA and CDR2 FQGNSA. The CDR3 is 13 amino acids. V lost 2 bases and J lost 8, with 10 bases in between. The CDR3 DNA reads TGTGCCAGCAGCTTAAACAGGGACCATGAGCAGTTCTTC. Translation gives CASSLNRDHEQFF.

The rearrangement links TRBV6-2 or TRBV6-3 to TRBJ1-1; D is unclear. This CDR3 spans 13 amino acids. Deletions cut 6 bases from V and 8 bases from J, with 16 bases between. Germline lookup yields CDR1 MNHEY and CDR2 SVGEGT. The CDR3 bases are TGTGCCAGCAGGAACGATGGGCCGGGCGAAGCTTTCTTT. It codes for CASRNDGPGEAFF.

The chain is built from TRBV7-2 and TRBJ2-2, with 10 bases that match TRBD1. V shed 5 bases and J 3 bases; nucleotides not matched to a gene: 6. Germline-derived CDR1 and CDR2 are SGHTA and FQGNSA. There are 16 residues in the CDR3. CDR3 in DNA: TGTGCCAGCAGCCGTATGGGACAGGGGCACACCGGGGAGCTGTTTTTT. This gives the protein CASSRMGQGHTGELFF.

V is TRBV7-3 and J is TRBJ2-1, with a tentative D call TRBD2 (6 bases). Germline loops: CDR1 SGHTA, CDR2 FQGTGA. The CDR3 loop spans 15 amino acids. Trimming cost V 5 bases and J 2 bases, with 13 bases left between them. CDR3 sequence (DNA): TGTGCCAGCAGCAGCCGGGACTCTCCCTACAATGAGCAGTTCTTC. This translates into CASSSRDSPYNEQFF.

This chain joins TRBV7-2 and TRBJ2-1; TRBD2 is a possible D gene (5 bases). This CDR3 is built from 13 residues. In germline, CDR1 is SGHTA, CDR2 FQGNSA. Trimming stripped 1 base from V and 9 bases from J, with 10 bases between. Here the CDR3 reads CASSLDLRGEQFF. Written as DNA, the CDR3 is TGTGCCAGCAGCTTAGACCTCCGGGGTGAGCAGTTCTTC.

The rearrangement uses TRBV7-2 and TRBJ1-3; no clear D gene. The CDR3 is 15 residues long. V lost 0 bases and J lost 2, with 8 bases in between. Germline V gene data show CDR1 as SGHTA and CDR2 as FQGNSA. CDR3: CASSLALGTGNTIYF. CDR3 nucleotides: TGTGCCAGCAGCTTAGCGCTAGGGACTGGAAACACCATATATTTT.

The table lists this clonotype with many counts. The CDR3 region has the DNA TGTGCCAGCAGATCTAGCCCCGGGGACTACGAGCAGTACTTC. Translating gives CASRSSPGDYEQYF. This chain uses TRBV7-2 with TRBJ2-7, with D maybe TRBD2 (5 bases). The CDR3 has 14 residues. V was shortened by 6 bases and J by 3 bases, with 15 bases between the two germline ends. Germline loops: CDR1 SGHTA, CDR2 FQGNSA.

This clonotype was picked up many times. The V call is TRBV4-1, the J call TRBJ2-4; 8 bases line up with TRBD2. Germline V gene sequence: CDR1 MGHRA, CDR2 YSYEKL. The CDR3 consists of 18 residues. After removal of 0 bases from V and 0 bases from J, the junction contained 7 bases not matched to a gene. Written as DNA, the CDR3 is TGCGCCAGCAGCCAAGATACGAAACTAGCGGTAGCCAAAAACATTCAGTACTTC. It encodes CASSQDTKLAVAKNIQYF.

This clonotype was counted between two and nine times. The chain joins TRBV10-2 to TRBJ1-5; D unresolved. Germline lookup yields CDR1 WSHSY and CDR2 SAAADI. Trimming took off 2 bases at V and 0 bases at J, with 14 bases between the two ends. The length of the CDR3 is 17 residues. For the CDR3, the DNA is TGCGCCAGCAGTGAGGAGGTGGGCCTCCTTAGCAATCAGCCCCAGCATTTT. It yields the protein CASSEEVGLLSNQPQHF.

This clonotype was seen ten or more times. This rearrangement joins TRBV6-5 to TRBJ2-3; tentatively, D is TRBD1 (6 bases). Germline CDR1 reads MNHEY; CDR2 reads SVGAGI. This CDR3 is built from 12 residues. Trimming cost V 6 bases and J 4 bases, with 8 bases left between them. The CDR3 bases are TGTGCCAGCAGCGGGACATCAGATACGCAGTATTTT. As protein: CASSGTSDTQYF.

In its sample, this clonotype was seen many times. This chain uses TRBV7-2 with TRBJ2-1; D gene ambiguous. Trimming shortened V by 0 bases and J by 5 bases, and 14 bases separated the two germline ends. Germline assignment: CDR1 SGHTA and CDR2 FQGNSA. The CDR3 is 16 residues long. The CDR3 DNA is TGTGCCAGCAGCTTAGCGGGCGGTTCGTGGAACAATGAGCAGTTCTTC. Protein product: CASSLAGGSWNNEQFF.

This clonotype came up a few times. The chain has TRBV20-1 and TRBJ2-1, with D maybe TRBD2 (5 bases). The CDR3 contains 14 residues. The V gene's germline CDR1 is DFQATT and CDR2 SNEGSKA (reference sequence). The V gene lost 1 base and the J gene lost 5 bases, with 12 bases spanning the gap. CDR3 nucleotide sequence: TGCAGTGCTAGAGGTGGGAGAGCGAACAATGAGCAGTTCTTC. Protein: CSARGGRANNEQFF.

This clonotype was counted a few times. The V gene is TRBV4-1, the J gene TRBJ2-7, with a possible D match to TRBD1 (6 bases). CDR1 and CDR2 from the germline V gene are MGHRA and YSYEKL. The CDR3 totals 13 residues. Trimming took 4 bases from V and 5 from J, leaving 12 bases between them. The CDR3 region is CASSPGQYNEQYF. CDR3 coding DNA: TGCGCCAGCAGCCCCGGACAGTACAACGAGCAGTACTTC.

This clonotype was observed a handful of times. V and J are TRBV28 and TRBJ2-5, with 8 bases that match TRBD2. The CDR3 has 12 residues. In germline, CDR1 is MDHEN, CDR2 SYDVKM. The trim removed 9 bases at V and 5 bases at J, leaving 5 bases unmatched. The CDR3 is CASSGGLETQYF. Here the CDR3 DNA reads TGTGCCAGTTCGGGGGGGCTGGAGACCCAGTACTTC.

V and J are TRBV28 and TRBJ2-1; D is perhaps TRBD2 (6 bases). Trimming removed 5 bases at V and 10 bases at J, with 24 bases between. CDR3 length: 16 residues. The germline V gene encodes CDR1 MDHEN and CDR2 SYDVKM. The CDR3 here is CASSSYAGTARVEQFF. The CDR3 DNA follows: TGTGCCAGCAGTAGTTATGCCGGGACTGCGAGGGTAGAGCAGTTCTTC.

The chain uses TRBV6-6 and TRBJ2-7; 8 positions agree with TRBD1. The junction had 10 bases not matched to a gene; V was cut back by 4 bases and J by 5 bases. This CDR3 is 15 amino acids long. Germline CDR1 MNHNY, CDR2 SVGAGI (reference sequence). CDR3 coding DNA: TGTGCCAGCAGTTCCCAGCGGACAGGGATCAACGAGCAGTACGTC. It translates to CASSSQRTGINEQYV.

This clonotype was counted a few times. The chain joins TRBV4-3 to TRBJ2-2; unclear D gene. Deletions cut 0 bases from V and 0 bases from J, with 11 bases between. The CDR3 totals 17 residues. Looked up from germline, CDR1 is LGHNA and CDR2 is YSLEER. CDR3 nucleotides: TGCGCCAGCAGCCAAGATTTCCAGTTCGCGAACACCGGGGAGCTGTTTTTT. Protein product: CASSQDFQFANTGELFF.

The table lists this clonotype with a few counts. The chain employs TRBV11-2 and TRBJ1-6, with 11 bases lining up with TRBD1. Germline CDR1 SGHAT, CDR2 FQNNGV. The CDR3 is 17 residues long. V lost 5 bases, J lost 7 bases, and 10 bases stayed unmatched. Written as DNA, the CDR3 is TGTGCCAGCAGCAATCTGGACAGGGGGCCAAGGAATTCACCCCTCCACTTT. This translates into CASSNLDRGPRNSPLHF.

The V gene is TRBV2, the J gene TRBJ1-3; D is perhaps TRBD1 (5 bases). The V end was cut by 3 bases, the J end by 0 bases, with 12 bases between. CDR1 and CDR2 (germline): SNHLY, FYNNEI. CDR3 length: 16 residues. CDR3 sequence: CASSDSGLNSGNTIYF. In nucleotides, the CDR3 is TGTGCCAGCAGTGATTCAGGGCTAAACTCTGGAAACACCATATATTTT.

This clonotype was counted a few times. The CDR3 is CASSEPLAKNIQYF. The DNA of the CDR3 is TGTGCCAGCAGTGAACCACTAGCCAAAAACATTCAGTACTTC. The V gene is TRBV2, the J gene TRBJ2-4; D is unresolved. Trimming took 2 bases from V and 0 from J, leaving 5 bases between them. Germline CDR1 and CDR2: SNHLY and FYNNEI. The CDR3 loop spans 14 amino acids.

J is TRBJ2-5 and V is TRBV15, with D possibly being TRBD1 or TRBD2 (5 bases each). Trimming removed 4 bases at V and 2 bases at J, with 8 bases between. Germline V gene lookup returns CDR1 LNHNV and CDR2 YYDKDF (reference sequence). This CDR3 is 13 amino acids long. The CDR3 DNA is TGTGCCACCAGCACCTGGGGGCAAGAGACCCAGTACTTC. Residues: CATSTWGQETQYF.